The source of this TCR beta chain is a study of shared clonotypes between healthy human individuals. Whole-study results and caveats: There were few donors, and this limited the genetic and exposure-history diversity represented.

Regarding this clone: What it recognizes is unknown.

V dropped 3 bases and J dropped 6; count of bases not matched to a gene: 8. Germline lookup yields CDR1 KGHSH and CDR2 LQKENI. This CDR3 is 15 amino acids long. The repertoire was sequenced with immunoSEQ multiplex PCR; TCRdb's copy has only in-frame clones and lacks some. This table has some 2.3 million clones, approximately 95% appearing once. This rearrangement joins TRBV18 to TRBJ1-1; 9 bases are shared with TRBD1. The sequencing input was naive CD4+ T cells from PBMCs. The subset is: CD45RA+ positively selected. The receptor comes from a man aged 18 to 30 in good health. Some clones in this sample may be carry-over from other donors' samples. In nucleotides, the CDR3 is TGTGCCAGCTCACCGGTGGGGGACAGGGACTCTGAAGCTTTCTTT. It codes for CASSPVGDRDSEAFF.